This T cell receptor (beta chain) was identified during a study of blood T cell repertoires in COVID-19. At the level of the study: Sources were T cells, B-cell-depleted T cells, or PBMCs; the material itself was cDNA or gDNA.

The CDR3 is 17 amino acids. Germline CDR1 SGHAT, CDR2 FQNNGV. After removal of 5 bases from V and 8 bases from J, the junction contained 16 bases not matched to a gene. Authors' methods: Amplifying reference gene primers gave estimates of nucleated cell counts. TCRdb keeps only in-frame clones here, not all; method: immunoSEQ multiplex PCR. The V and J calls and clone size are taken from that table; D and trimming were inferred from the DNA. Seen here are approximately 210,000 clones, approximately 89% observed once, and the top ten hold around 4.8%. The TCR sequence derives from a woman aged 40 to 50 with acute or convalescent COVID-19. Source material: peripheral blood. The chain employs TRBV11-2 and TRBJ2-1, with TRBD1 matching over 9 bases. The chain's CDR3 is CASSLVGGTGLVHEQFF. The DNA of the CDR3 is TGTGCCAGCAGCCTCGTCGGCGGGACAGGGTTGGTCCATGAGCAGTTCTTC.